Listed here is a single TCR beta chain. As yet, its antigen is unknown. Trimming left V 5 bases short and J 0 bases short, with 13 bases between. The CDR3 is made up of 14 amino acids. Germline V gene lookup returns CDR1 SQVTM and CDR2 ANQGSEA. This sample stems from a study of OX40 agonist ivuxolimab in advanced cancers. Libraries were prepared by immunoSEQ multiplex PCR; TCRdb keeps only in-frame clonotypes and omits some of them. The table lists about 86,000 clones, around nine tenths of them singletons. Overall study findings and caveats: The work left the antigen specificity of expanded peripheral T cells undetermined. The study observed clonal expansion of CD4+ and CD8+ blood T cells by week 6 at 0.1 to 3.0 mg/kg.

Autoimmune disease history or systemic immunosuppression led to patients being barred. Material: CD4+ or CD8+ T cells sorted from blood, obtained in a trial of the OX40 agonist ivuxolimab. This rearrangement joins TRBV29-1 to TRBJ1-1; D gene ambiguous. The sequence derives from an adult with an advanced solid tumor such as melanoma, head and neck, liver or kidney cancer. CDR3 sequence: CSVQPLPMNTEAFF. CDR3 DNA sequence: TGCAGCGTTCAACCATTACCGATGAACACTGAAGCTTTCTTT.